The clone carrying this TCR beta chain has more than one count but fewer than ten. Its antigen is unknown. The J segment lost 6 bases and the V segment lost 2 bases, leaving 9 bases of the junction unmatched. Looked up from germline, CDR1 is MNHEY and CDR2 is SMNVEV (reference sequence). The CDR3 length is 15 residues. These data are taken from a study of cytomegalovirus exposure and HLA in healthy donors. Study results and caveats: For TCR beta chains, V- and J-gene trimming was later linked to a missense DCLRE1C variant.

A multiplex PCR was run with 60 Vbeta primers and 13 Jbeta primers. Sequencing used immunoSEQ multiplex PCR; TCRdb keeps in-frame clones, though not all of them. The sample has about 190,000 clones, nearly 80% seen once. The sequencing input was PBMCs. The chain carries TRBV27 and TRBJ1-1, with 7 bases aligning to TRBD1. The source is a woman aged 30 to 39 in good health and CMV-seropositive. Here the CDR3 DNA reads TGTGCCAGCAGTTTAGTAAAGGGGGCGGTTGCTGAAGCTTTCTTT. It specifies CASSLVKGAVAEAFF.